This is a list of T cell receptor beta chains from one sample in a study of blood T cell repertoires in COVID-19. Method: immunoSEQ multiplex PCR; TCRdb's copy keeps in-frame clones and lacks some. The sample lists 270,000 or so clones, under 90% occurring once. Sequencing used peripheral blood. These receptors all come from a woman aged 18-29 years with acute or convalescent COVID-19. Both conserved end residues are part of each CDR3. D genes are given only for firm matches. Clone size is not always given. Where it is, it says once, few, many or a class for expanded clones.

V	D	size	J	CDR3	DNA
TRBV3-1/TRBV3-2	TRBD1	-	TRBJ1-2	CASSLGRGRPRGYTF	TGTGCCAGCAGCCTAGGTAGGGGGCGTCCGAGGGGCTACACCTTC
TRBV9	TRBD1	-	TRBJ2-7	CASSVDRGGEQYF	TGTGCCAGCAGCGTAGACAGGGGTGGCGAGCAGTACTTC
TRBV14	TRBD2	once	TRBJ2-7	CASRRKLAPAYEQYF	TGTGCCAGCAGACGCAAACTAGCGCCCGCCTACGAGCAGTACTTC
TRBV10-3	TRBD1	-	TRBJ2-7	CAMAGTGGDEQYF	TGTGCCATGGCCGGGACAGGGGGAGACGAGCAGTACTTC
TRBV7-2	TRBD1	few	TRBJ2-5	CASSGYGTGPQETQYF	TGTGCCAGCAGCGGGTACGGGACAGGCCCCCAAGAGACCCAGTACTTC
TRBV2	-	-	TRBJ2-7	CASRPGQGTPYEQYF	TGTGCCAGCAGACCGGGACAAGGGACGCCCTACGAGCAGTACTTC
TRBV7-6	-	-	TRBJ1-4	CASSPRVGQGEKLFF	TGTGCCAGCAGCCCCCGGGTAGGGCAGGGTGAAAAACTGTTTTTT
TRBV2	TRBD1	-	TRBJ1-5	CASTRTGNQPQHF	TGTGCCAGCACCCGGACAGGGAATCAGCCCCAGCATTTT
TRBV7-9	-	-	TRBJ2-2	CASSLNIRGSGELFF	TGTGCCAGCAGCTTAAATATACGCGGGTCCGGGGAGCTGTTTTTT
TRBV28	-	-	TRBJ2-1	CASSPEYNEQFF	TGTGCCAGCAGTCCTGAGTACAATGAGCAGTTCTTC
TRBV7-7	TRBD2	-	TRBJ2-1	CASSLALVLAGALWQFF	TGTGCTAGCAGCTTAGCATTGGTACTAGCGGGAGCGTTGTGGCAGTTCTTC
TRBV19	TRBD2	-	TRBJ2-7	CASSMVREPNEQYF	TGTGCCAGTAGTATGGTGCGGGAGCCCAACGAGCAGTACTTC
TRBV21-1	-	few	TRBJ1-4	CASSKLHRGNSNEKLFF	TGTGCCAGCAGCAAACTACACAGGGGAAACTCTAATGAAAAACTGTTTTTT
TRBV14	-	-	TRBJ1-2	CASSQVQGERGYGYTF	TGTGCCAGCAGCCAAGTTCAGGGTGAAAGAGGCTATGGCTACACCTTC
TRBV7-2	-	few	TRBJ2-7	CASKSGINAFEQYF	TGTGCCAGCAAGTCCGGGATAAACGCCTTCGAGCAGTACTTC
TRBV7-2	TRBD2	-	TRBJ2-3	CASSLRGLAGGGLKNTQYF	TGTGCCAGCAGCTTAAGGGGACTCGCGGGGGGAGGTTTGAAGAATACGCAGTATTTT
TRBV11-3	-	once	TRBJ2-7	CASSQGRGADEQYF	TGTGCCAGCAGCCAGGGGAGGGGGGCCGACGAGCAGTACTTC
TRBV7-2	TRBD1	-	TRBJ2-7	CASSFTGAYEQYF	TGTGCCAGCAGCTTCACAGGGGCCTACGAGCAGTACTTC
TRBV28	TRBD1	-	TRBJ2-5	CASSLLTGQGQETQYF	TGTGCCAGCAGTTTACTAACGGGACAGGGGCAAGAGACCCAGTACTTC
TRBV2	TRBD1	-	TRBJ1-1	CASSDLGQGNTEAFF	TGTGCCAGCAGTGATTTGGGACAGGGAAACACTGAAGCTTTCTTT
TRBV28	-	-	TRBJ1-6	CASSLYGPRGLGTYSPLHF	TGTGCCAGCAGTTTATACGGTCCGCGGGGGCTTGGAACCTATTCACCCCTCCACTTT
TRBV27	-	-	TRBJ2-1	CASSWGPTYEQFF	TGTGCCAGCAGTTGGGGGCCTACCTATGAGCAGTTCTTC
TRBV25-1	TRBD1	-	TRBJ1-6	CASSAPGQANSPLHF	TGTGCCAGCAGTGCCCCCGGACAGGCAAATTCACCCCTCCACTTT
TRBV29-1	-	-	TRBJ1-2	CSAAGTIRAGYTF	TGCAGCGCGGCGGGGACAATCCGAGCAGGCTACACCTTC
TRBV30	-	-	TRBJ2-3	CAWSRKTSTDTQYF	TGTGCCTGGAGTAGGAAGACTAGCACAGATACGCAGTATTTT
TRBV6-6	-	-	TRBJ2-7	CASRAQEVGEQYF	TGTGCCAGCCGGGCCCAGGAGGTTGGTGAGCAGTACTTC
TRBV7-6	TRBD2	-	TRBJ2-1	CASSKIAGGPREQFF	TGTGCCAGCAGCAAGATAGCGGGAGGGCCTCGGGAGCAGTTCTTC
TRBV24-1	-	-	TRBJ2-3	CATSDSRGADTQYF	TGTGCCACCAGTGACTCTAGGGGCGCAGATACGCAGTATTTT
TRBV11-2	TRBD2	-	TRBJ2-5	CASSLAPGLGATQYF	TGTGCCAGCAGCTTAGCGCCGGGACTAGGGGCGACCCAGTACTTC
TRBV25-1	TRBD2	-	TRBJ2-1	CASRSVSGRLHEQFF	TGTGCCAGCAGATCCGTGAGCGGGAGATTGCATGAGCAGTTCTTC
TRBV10-3	-	once	TRBJ1-3	CAVTDSGNTIYF	TGTGCCGTGACAGACTCTGGAAACACCATATATTTT
TRBV7-2	TRBD1	-	TRBJ2-5	CASSGDSQETQYF	TGTGCCAGCAGCGGGGACAGCCAAGAGACCCAGTACTTC
TRBV6-2/TRBV6-3	-	once	TRBJ1-2	CASSYSNYGYTF	TGTGCCAGCAGTTACAGCAACTATGGCTACACCTTC
TRBV15	-	few	TRBJ2-7	CATSRVPDTFSYEQYF	TGTGCCACCAGCAGAGTTCCGGACACATTCTCCTACGAGCAGTACTTC
TRBV28	-	-	TRBJ1-6	CASYPKYNSPLHF	TGTGCCAGCTATCCTAAATATAATTCACCCCTCCACTTT
TRBV19	TRBD1	-	TRBJ1-2	CASSNSQTGSNYGYTF	TGTGCCAGTAGTAACAGCCAGACAGGGAGCAACTATGGCTACACCTTC
TRBV7-8	-	-	TRBJ1-2	CASSLSSNYGYTF	TGTGCCAGCAGCTTAAGCTCTAACTATGGCTACACCTTC
TRBV11-2	TRBD2	-	TRBJ2-2	CASSWGLAGVNTGELFF	TGTGCCAGCAGCTGGGGACTAGCGGGAGTTAATACCGGGGAGCTGTTTTTT